What follows are 31 T cell receptor beta chains derived from one specimen sequenced in a study of cytotoxic CD8 clonotypes in ibrutinib-treated CLL. Clones were read by immunoSEQ multiplex PCR, and TCRdb kept only the in-frame ones, dropping some. There are roughly 16,000 clones in the sample; approximately 61% occur only once, and around a quarter lies in the top ten. The source was PBMCs, collected after 12 months of ibrutinib treatment. The receptors stem from a human donor with chronic lymphocytic leukemia.

The CDR3 here is CASSRDFGRYNEQFF. CDR3 nucleotides: TGTGCCAGCAGTCGGGACTTTGGGAGATACAATGAGCAGTTCTTC. The chain uses TRBV27 and TRBJ2-1, with a tentative D call TRBD2 (6 bases). Deletions cut 5 bases from V and 4 bases from J, with 15 bases between. The CDR3 covers 15 residues. In germline, CDR1 is MNHEY, CDR2 SMNVEV (reference sequence).

The V gene is TRBV7-3, the J gene TRBJ2-3; D possibly corresponds to TRBD2 (6 bases). The ends were cut back, 5 bases at V and 1 base at J, with 7 bases in the middle. Germline V CDR1 and CDR2: SGHTA, FQGTGA. The CDR3 runs 13 residues. CDR3 in amino acids: CASSPSGTDTQYF. DNA for the CDR3: TGTGCCAGCAGCCCTAGCGGCACAGATACGCAGTATTTT.

The genes are TRBV5-1 and TRBJ2-5; D possibly corresponds to TRBD1 (5 bases). The germline V and J ends were trimmed by 8 bases and 3 bases, with 11 bases remaining between them. The CDR3 runs 12 residues. Germline CDR1 and CDR2: SGHRS and YFSETQ. As DNA, the CDR3 is TGCGCCAGTGGGCAACAGGAAGAGACCCAGTACTTC. Its translation is CASGQQEETQYF.

The V call is TRBV6-5, the J call TRBJ2-5; 9 nucleotides agree with TRBD2. Germline V gene data show CDR1 as MNHEY and CDR2 as SVGAGI. The CDR3 runs 15 residues. The V gene end was trimmed by 8 bases and the J gene end by 7 bases; junction bases not matched to a gene: 14. The CDR3 DNA is TGTGCCAGCTCTACTCGGCTAGCGGGGTGGGGGACCCAGTACTTC. Translated, it gives CASSTRLAGWGTQYF.

The chain links TRBV18 to TRBJ2-1; D perhaps matches TRBD2 (6 bases). Trimming pared 2 bases from V and 12 bases from J, leaving 14 bases between. CDR1 KGHSH and CDR2 LQKENI come from the germline V gene. The CDR3 contains 13 residues. The CDR3, as DNA: TGTGCCAGCTCACCAAGTTTGGAGGGGATGCAGTTCTTC. Translation: CASSPSLEGMQFF.

This clone was picked up one time. The V and J genes are TRBV30 and TRBJ1-4, with D possibly being TRBD1 (5 bases). Trimming shortened V by 0 bases and J by 8 bases, and 13 bases separated the two germline ends. The CDR3 is 14 amino acids. Per germline, CDR1 GTSNPN and CDR2 SVGIG (reference sequence). The CDR3 sequence: CAWSVQGANEKLFF. Here the CDR3 DNA reads TGTGCCTGGAGTGTACAAGGGGCGAACGAAAAACTGTTTTTT.

The genes are TRBV7-2 and TRBJ1-5, with 8 bases matching TRBD1. This CDR3 contains 14 residues. CDR1 is SGHTA, CDR2 FQGNSA, per germline. With 5 bases clipped from V and 5 bases from J, the junction kept 5 bases outside the gene matches. The CDR3 reads CASSVRQGYQPQHF. The CDR3 region has the DNA TGTGCCAGCAGCGTGAGACAGGGGTATCAGCCCCAGCATTTT.

This clone has more than one count but fewer than ten. The chain uses TRBV5-1 and TRBJ2-2; 10 nucleotides agree with TRBD2. Germline lookup yields CDR1 SGHRS and CDR2 YFSETQ. The length of the CDR3 is 16 residues. V shed 1 base, J shed 6 bases, and the junction held 6 bases outside the gene matches. This CDR3 is CASSLPSGRSSGELFF. CDR3 in DNA: TGCGCCAGCAGCTTGCCTAGCGGGAGATCTTCCGGGGAGCTGTTTTTT.

By proportion, this clone is medium-sized. The chain combines TRBV4-1 with TRBJ1-5, with D tentatively TRBD1 (5 bases). This CDR3 has 17 amino acids. Germline-derived CDR1 and CDR2 are MGHRA and YSYEKL. Trimming took 1 base from V and 2 from J, leaving 15 bases between them. In DNA form, the CDR3 reads TGCGCCAGCAGCCAAGTAGCGATATGGGGGGGCAATCAGCCCCAGCATTTT. Amino acid sequence: CASSQVAIWGGNQPQHF.

The rearrangement joins TRBV4-2 to TRBJ2-1, with 12 bases aligning to TRBD2. Germline CDR1 is LGHNA and CDR2 is YNFKEQ. This CDR3 is 18 amino acids long. After removal of 0 bases from V and 7 bases from J, the junction contained 10 bases not matched to a gene. The CDR3 nucleotides are TGTGCCAGCAGCCAAGATTCGACTAGCGGGAGTATTTGGAATGAGCAGTTCTTC. Protein: CASSQDSTSGSIWNEQFF.

The chain couples TRBV4-2 to TRBJ2-1; 11 bases align to TRBD1. The germline V gene has CDR1 LGHNA and CDR2 YNFKEQ. The CDR3 is made up of 18 amino acids. V was pared by 4 bases and J by 9 bases, with 17 bases of the junction left unmatched. The CDR3 bases are TGTGCCAGCAGCCCCGGAGCCGGACAGGGGGCGGCGCGCTTTGAGCAGTTCTTC. This encodes CASSPGAGQGAARFEQFF.

V and J are TRBV6-5 and TRBJ2-1, with no clear D. The V end was cut by 7 bases, the J end by 2 bases, with 15 bases between. The CDR3 loop spans 15 amino acids. Germline V lookup: CDR1 MNHEY, CDR2 SVGAGI. CDR3 coding DNA: TGTGCCAGCACGCAGGTCTCATCCGCCTACAATGAGCAGTTCTTC. Translating gives CASTQVSSAYNEQFF.

The CDR3 DNA reads as TGTGCCAGCAGTCTAGTTGGCGGTGGCACAGATACGCAGTATTTT. It is translated as CASSLVGGGTDTQYF. The chain has TRBV27 and TRBJ2-3; the D is unclear. The germline V gene has CDR1 MNHEY and CDR2 SMNVEV (reference sequence). This CDR3 has 15 residues. V was shortened by 5 bases and J by 1 base, with 13 bases between the two germline ends.

The chain recombines TRBV6-5 with TRBJ1-1; a possible D gene is TRBD1 (5 bases). In germline, CDR1 is MNHEY, CDR2 SVGAGI. Trimming left V 6 bases short and J 0 bases short, with 11 bases between. The CDR3 spans 14 residues. CDR3 in amino acids: CASRMGTVNTEAFF. Here the CDR3 DNA reads TGTGCCAGCAGAATGGGGACGGTGAACACTGAAGCTTTCTTT.

The chain employs TRBV4-1 and TRBJ1-1; D not certain. CDR3 size: 14 residues. The germline V gene has CDR1 MGHRA and CDR2 YSYEKL. The V and J ends lost 4 bases and 3 bases respectively, with 12 bases between them. CDR3 coding DNA: TGCGCCAGCAGCCGTTTCATGGAGGACACTGAAGCTTTCTTT. Translated, it gives CASSRFMEDTEAFF.

The chain is built from TRBV28 and TRBJ1-5, with D possibly matching TRBD1 (5 bases). This CDR3 region has 16 residues. The ends were cut back, 2 bases at V and 1 base at J, with 12 bases in the middle. Germline CDR1 reads MDHEN; CDR2 reads SYDVKM. The CDR3 region is CASSLPSAGSNQPQHF. Here the CDR3 DNA reads TGTGCCAGCAGTTTACCCTCGGCAGGGAGCAATCAGCCCCAGCATTTT.

The gene calls are TRBV28 and TRBJ2-3, with 9 nucleotides matching TRBD2. J was trimmed by 2 bases and V by 2 bases; bases with no gene match: 2. Germline CDR1 and CDR2: MDHEN and SYDVKM. This CDR3 has 15 amino acids. The CDR3 DNA reads TGTGCCAGCAGTTTAGCGGGAGGGTCCACAGATACGCAGTATTTT. Amino acids: CASSLAGGSTDTQYF.

As concerns this clone: A far larger clone is one base from this, pointing to a likely read error. J is TRBJ2-3 and V is TRBV4-1, with D tentatively TRBD2 (5 bases). Per the germline V gene, CDR1 is MGHRA and CDR2 is YSYEKL. Between the trimmed V and J ends, which lost 4 bases and 3 bases, there was a span of 20 bases. The CDR3 is made up of 17 amino acids. CDR3 coding DNA: TGCGCCAGCAGCCCCGAGTTACGGGAAGCAGGTACAGATACGCAGTATTTT. Its translation is CASSPELREAGTDTQYF.

The chain links TRBV27 to TRBJ2-5; D is uncertain. The CDR3 has 14 residues. Germline V gene lookup returns CDR1 MNHEY and CDR2 SMNVEV (reference sequence). V gave up 5 bases and J gave up 5 bases, with 15 bases separating them. The CDR3 spells CASSKTNLGETQYF. Here the CDR3 DNA reads TGTGCCAGCAGTAAGACCAACTTGGGGGAGACCCAGTACTTC.

The chain has TRBV7-2 and TRBJ1-1; 10 nucleotides agree with TRBD1. This CDR3 contains 16 residues. Germline assignment: CDR1 SGHTA and CDR2 FQGNSA. V was pared by 4 bases and J by 2 bases, with 7 bases of the junction left unmatched. CDR3 loop: CASSWTGTGENTEAFF. The CDR3 DNA is TGTGCCAGCAGCTGGACCGGGACAGGGGAAAACACTGAAGCTTTCTTT.

The chain couples TRBV10-3 to TRBJ2-7; D unresolved. CDR3 length: 12 residues. Trimming cost V 6 bases and J 4 bases, with 10 bases left between them. CDR1 is ENHRY, CDR2 SYGVKD, per germline. DNA for the CDR3: TGTGCCATCAGATCAACTAATTACGAGCAGTACTTC. Its protein is CAIRSTNYEQYF.

The chain recombines TRBV11-2 with TRBJ2-3; 14 nucleotides align to TRBD2. The length of the CDR3 is 16 residues. V trimming: 5 bases; J trimming: 8 bases; junction bases outside the gene matches: 9. The V gene's germline CDR1 is SGHAT and CDR2 FQNNGV. CDR3 protein: CASSKRLAGGEGTQYF. In DNA, the CDR3 is TGTGCCAGCAGCAAACGACTAGCGGGAGGGGAAGGTACGCAGTATTTT.

CDR3 DNA sequence: TGTGCCTGGAGCCCGGACAGCGACTACGAGCAGTACTTC. This encodes CAWSPDSDYEQYF. The chain employs TRBV30 and TRBJ2-7; D is perhaps TRBD1 (6 bases). Germline V gene data show CDR1 as GTSNPN and CDR2 as SVGIG (reference sequence). This CDR3 comprises 13 residues. V was trimmed by 3 bases and J by 3 bases, leaving 12 bases between them.

The chain is built from TRBV5-8 and TRBJ2-7; the match to TRBD1 covers 8 bases. Germline-derived CDR1 and CDR2 are SGHTS and YDEGEE. The CDR3 loop spans 12 amino acids. V was clipped by 4 bases and J by 5 bases; unmatched bases: 2. The CDR3 spells CASSRTGNEQYF. DNA for the CDR3: TGTGCCAGCAGCCGGACAGGGAACGAGCAGTACTTC.

V and J are TRBV7-9 and TRBJ2-1; 8 bases line up with TRBD2. The germline V gene has CDR1 SEHNR and CDR2 FQNEAQ (reference sequence). V lost 5 bases, J lost 12 bases, and 6 bases stayed unmatched. This CDR3 comprises 12 residues. The DNA of the CDR3 is TGTGCCAGCAGCCTGGAGGCGGGGGGGCAGTTCTTC. Translated, it gives CASSLEAGGQFF. The complete variable domain, with remaining parts taken from reference TRBV7-9 and TRBJ2-1, reads DTGVSQNPRHKITKRGQNVTFRCDPISEHNRLYWYRQTLGQGPEFLTYFQNEAQLEKSRLLSDRFSAERPKGSFSTLEIQRTEQGDSAMYLCASSLEAGGQFFGPGTRLTVL.

CDR3 in amino acids: CASRPTGGTGELFF. In DNA form, the CDR3 reads TGTGCCAGCAGGCCCACGGGGGGGACCGGGGAGCTGTTTTTT. The chain employs TRBV5-6 and TRBJ2-2; 8 nucleotides agree with TRBD2. The CDR3 totals 14 residues. CDR1 is SGHDT and CDR2 is YYEEEE in the germline V gene. V gave up 5 bases and J gave up 5 bases; unmatched junction bases: 5.

In its sample, this clone was seen a few times. The chain carries TRBV7-9 and TRBJ1-3; D is ambiguous. Trimming pared 6 bases from V and 6 bases from J, leaving 21 bases between. CDR3 length: 16 amino acids. Per the germline V gene, CDR1 is SEHNR and CDR2 is FQNEAQ (reference sequence). CDR3 sequence: CASSLPGRGTENTIYF. CDR3 in DNA: TGTGCCAGCAGTTTGCCGGGTCGAGGCACCGAAAACACCATATATTTT.

The rearrangement joins TRBV5-6 to TRBJ1-4; D is unclear. CDR3 length: 15 amino acids. The V end lost 0 bases, the J end lost 3 bases, and 9 bases lay between the germline ends. Germline V gives CDR1 SGHDT, CDR2 YYEEEE. CDR3 sequence (DNA): TGTGCCAGCAGCTTGGGGGTGGGGTCTAATGAAAAACTGTTTTTT. Residues: CASSLGVGSNEKLFF. The full variable domain, its missing parts supplied by reference TRBV5-6 and TRBJ1-4, is DAGVTQSPTHLIKTRGQQVTLRCSPKSGHDTVSWYQQALGQGPQFIFQYYEEEERQRGNFPDRFSGHQFPNYSSELNVNALLLGDSALYLCASSLGVGSNEKLFFGSGTQLSVL.

In this sample, this clone turned up a few times. The chain has TRBV2 and TRBJ2-3; 10 bases are shared with TRBD2. The CDR3 consists of 16 residues. V shed 4 bases, J shed 6 bases, and the junction held 10 bases outside the gene matches. Germline V gives CDR1 SNHLY, CDR2 FYNNEI. For the CDR3, the DNA is TGTGCCAGCAGTGTGGGACTAGCGCTTTTAGCGGATACGCAGTATTTT. Translated, it gives CASSVGLALLADTQYF. Full variable domain (outside the CDR3, taken from reference TRBV2 and TRBJ2-3): EPEVTQTPSHQVTQMGQEVILRCVPISNHLYFYWYRQILGQKVEFLVSFYNNEISEKSEIFDDQFSVERPDGSNFTLKIRSTKLEDSAMYFCASSVGLALLADTQYFGPGTRLTVL.

The chain recombines TRBV28 with TRBJ2-7; TRBD1 matches 8 bases. V lost 2 bases to trimming and J lost 4 bases; unmatched junction nucleotides: 10. The length of the CDR3 is 16 residues. Germline-derived CDR1 and CDR2 are MDHEN and SYDVKM. CDR3 sequence: CASSLPRTGQWYEQYF. CDR3 nucleotides: TGTGCCAGCAGTTTACCCCGGACAGGGCAGTGGTACGAGCAGTACTTC.

The V gene is TRBV6-1, the J gene TRBJ2-7; tentatively, D is TRBD1 (5 bases). Trimming left V 4 bases short and J 3 bases short, with 7 bases between. The length of the CDR3 is 12 residues. The germline gives CDR1 MNHNS, CDR2 SASEGT. CDR3 coding DNA: TGTGCCAGCAGTGGAGACAGCTACGAGCAGTACTTC. Translation gives CASSGDSYEQYF.